This T cell receptor beta chain is from a study of cytomegalovirus exposure and HLA in healthy donors. General study points: Specific recognition of CMV antigens was confirmed in vitro for a few chains (all CMV-associated). Per a later analysis, roughly 17,000 TCR beta sequences showed association with HLA alleles at 0.05 false discovery rate. The investigators catalogued 180 or so TCR beta chains as cytomegalovirus-associated.

The V and J ends lost 7 bases and 0 bases respectively, with 13 bases between them. The CDR3 extends over 14 amino acids. Looked up from germline, CDR1 is MNHEY and CDR2 is SVGAGI. Points on this clone: As yet, its antigen is unknown.

Use of 60 Vbeta and 13 Jbeta primers characterized the PCR. Sequencing used immunoSEQ multiplex PCR; TCRdb keeps in-frame clones, though not all of them. The sample carries about 100,000 clones, around 72% recorded once. V usage is TRBV6-5 and J usage is TRBJ2-7; D possibly corresponds to TRBD2 (6 bases). The TCR sequence derives from a male donor in good health and CMV-seropositive. The sample comprised PBMCs. The CDR3 DNA follows: TGTGCCAGCACTGCCGGAGGGGCCTCCTACGAGCAGTACTTC. It translates to CASTAGGASYEQYF.